Each of the 24 T cell receptor beta chains below was sequenced from the same sample in a study of blood T cell repertoires in COVID-19 (TCRdb year 2020). Library construction relied on the immunoSEQ multiplex PCR assay. TCRdb stores this immuneACCESS table with in-frame sequences only. Part of the clones is absent; in the studies checked, under half of the shortfall reflects unresolved V genes, and no reason is known for the rest. Counted in this sample were tens of thousands of clones; around 92% of them appeared once. The leading ten clones occupy roughly 2% of the sample. Sequencing was done on a sample of peripheral blood. These receptors originate from a woman aged 50 to 65 in a cohort sampled during active COVID-19.

CDR3 loop: CASSVGTSPQGGTDTQYF. The CDR3 bases are TGTGCCAGCAGCGTAGGGACTAGCCCCCAAGGGGGCACAGATACGCAGTATTTT. The chain recombines TRBV9 with TRBJ2-3, with 8 positions matching TRBD2. This CDR3 region has 18 residues. Trimming at V came to 0 bases and at J to 1 base, leaving 10 bases not matched to a gene. Germline CDR1 reads SGDLS; CDR2 reads YYNGEE.

The V call is TRBV7-9, the J call TRBJ1-5, with TRBD1 matching over 8 bases. Looked up from germline, CDR1 is SEHNR and CDR2 is FQNEAQ (reference sequence). V shed 5 bases, J shed 3 bases, and the junction held 3 bases outside the gene matches. The CDR3 is made up of 14 amino acids. CDR3 in DNA: TGTGCCAGCAGCCGGACAGGGAACAATCAGCCCCAGCATTTT. Amino acids: CASSRTGNNQPQHF.

The chain joins TRBV27 to TRBJ2-5, with 8 bases aligning to TRBD2. The J segment lost 4 bases and the V segment lost 10 bases, leaving 11 bases of the junction unmatched. Germline V CDR1 and CDR2: MNHEY, SMNVEV (reference sequence). The CDR3 length is 14 residues. The CDR3, as DNA: TGTGCCACCCGTTTGTCGGCGGGAGGAGAGACCCAGTACTTC. This sequence encodes CATRLSAGGETQYF.

CDR3 coding DNA: TGTGCCAGTAGACAGTTTAGCAATCAGCCCCAGCATTTT. This translates into CASRQFSNQPQHF. The V and J genes are TRBV19 and TRBJ1-5; D gene unclear. CDR1 is LNHDA and CDR2 is SQIVND in the germline V gene (reference sequence). This CDR3 is built from 13 residues. V gave up 6 bases and J gave up 0 bases, with 6 bases separating them.

This clone is a singleton in its sample. CDR3 nucleotide sequence: TGTGCCAGTAGTATAGGAGGGCCAGCGGGCACTGAAGCTTTCTTT. Its translation is CASSIGGPAGTEAFF. The chain uses TRBV19 and TRBJ1-1; no definite D call. V was trimmed by 1 base and J by 4 bases, leaving 13 bases between them. Looked up from germline, CDR1 is LNHDA and CDR2 is SQIVND (reference sequence). CDR3 length equals 15 residues.

This clone was counted only a few times. The genes are TRBV24-1 and TRBJ2-1, with 7 bases fitting TRBD2. The CDR3 length is 13 residues. Germline V gene lookup returns CDR1 KGHDR and CDR2 SFDVKD. The ends lost 5 bases at V and 10 bases at J; junction bases unmatched: 7. CDR3 nucleotide sequence: TGTGCCACCAGTGCTAACATAGCGGGCGAGCAGTTCTTC. Protein product: CATSANIAGEQFF.

In its sample, this clone was seen once. This chain links TRBV3-1 (or the pseudogene TRBV3-2) with TRBJ2-3; D is undetermined. This CDR3 is built from 16 residues. From germline, CDR1 is LGHDT and CDR2 YNNKEL (reference sequence). V was clipped by 0 bases and J by 7 bases, with 17 bases between them. The CDR3 region has the DNA TGTGCCAGCAGCCAAGAAAGAACCCGGGTCCCCAATACGCAGTATTTT. Translated: CASSQERTRVPNTQYF.

This rearrangement joins TRBV6-5 to TRBJ1-2, with D perhaps matching TRBD1 (5 bases). CDR1 and CDR2 from the germline V gene are MNHEY and SVGAGI. V was shortened by 0 bases and J by 2 bases, with 13 bases between the two germline ends. The CDR3 contains 16 residues. The chain's CDR3 is CASSYSAGAGNYGYTF. The CDR3 DNA reads TGTGCCAGCAGTTACTCGGCCGGGGCGGGAAACTATGGCTACACCTTC.

This chain joins TRBV14 and TRBJ2-7, with D perhaps TRBD1 (6 bases). V was pared by 6 bases and J by 0 bases, with 9 bases between. This CDR3 is 13 amino acids long. Looked up from germline, CDR1 is SGHDN and CDR2 is FVKESK. CDR3 in DNA: TGTGCCAGCAGACCGGACAGCTCCTACGAGCAGTACTTC. Amino acid sequence: CASRPDSSYEQYF.

V is TRBV11-3 and J is TRBJ2-3; TRBD2 aligns across 14 bases. Per germline, CDR1 SGHNT and CDR2 YENEEA. J lost 2 bases, V lost 5 bases, and 3 bases had no gene match. The CDR3 spans 16 residues. The CDR3 DNA is TGTGCCAGCAGCGGACTAGCGGGAGGAAACACAGATACGCAGTATTTT. Its translation: CASSGLAGGNTDTQYF.

The rearrangement links TRBV19 to TRBJ1-3; D gene uncertain. Germline loops: CDR1 LNHDA, CDR2 SQIVND (reference sequence). CDR3 length: 14 amino acids. V was pared by 4 bases and J by 2 bases, with 9 bases between. The CDR3 loop is CASSTEATGNTIYF. The CDR3, as DNA: TGTGCCAGTAGTACCGAAGCCACTGGAAACACCATATATTTT.

The V and J genes are TRBV11-3 and TRBJ2-5, with 9 bases fitting TRBD1. In germline, CDR1 is SGHNT, CDR2 YENEEA. Trimming at V came to 7 bases and at J to 5 bases, leaving 14 bases not matched to a gene. CDR3 length: 16 residues. CDR3 sequence: CASTHRTGVLGETQYF. CDR3 nucleotides: TGTGCCAGCACTCACCGGACAGGGGTGCTGGGTGAGACCCAGTACTTC.

This clone was counted only a few times. The V call is TRBV18, the J call TRBJ2-5, with D possibly TRBD1 on 5 matching bases. Per the germline V gene, CDR1 is KGHSH and CDR2 is LQKENI. The CDR3 runs 13 residues. Trimming took off 3 bases at V and 2 bases at J, with 7 bases between the two ends. The CDR3 DNA sequence: TGTGCCAGCTCACCCAGACAGCAAGAGACCCAGTACTTC. This gives the protein CASSPRQQETQYF.

V and J are TRBV2 and TRBJ2-3; 8 bases are shared with TRBD1. The junction had 7 bases not matched to a gene; V was cut back by 3 bases and J by 5 bases. This CDR3 contains 15 residues. Per the germline V gene, CDR1 is SNHLY and CDR2 is FYNNEI. CDR3 bases: TGTGCCAGCAGTGAGGTCAGGGGGCAGCAAGATACGCAGTATTTT. The encoded protein is CASSEVRGQQDTQYF.

This clone came up once. The chain employs TRBV2 and TRBJ2-5, with D perhaps TRBD2 (6 bases). Germline CDR1 reads SNHLY; CDR2 reads FYNNEI. The CDR3 runs 15 residues. V was pared by 6 bases and J by 1 base, with 15 bases between. CDR3 protein: CASSPLVAVQETQYF. The CDR3 bases are TGTGCCAGCAGCCCCCTCGTAGCGGTCCAAGAGACCCAGTACTTC.

This clone occurred once. CDR3 in DNA: TGCGCCAGCAGCATGGGGGACAGGGCCTACGAGCAGTACTTC. This encodes CASSMGDRAYEQYF. The rearrangement uses TRBV5-1 and TRBJ2-7; 9 bases fit TRBD1. The CDR3 is 14 residues long. Germline trimming cut 4 bases from V and 2 bases from J; bases unmatched to any gene: 4. Germline V gene data show CDR1 as SGHRS and CDR2 as YFSETQ.

This chain uses TRBV3-1 (or the pseudogene TRBV3-2) with TRBJ2-5, with 9 nucleotides matching TRBD2. Germline-derived CDR1 and CDR2 are LGHDT and YNNKEL (reference sequence). CDR3 length: 14 residues. Unmatched junction bases numbered 6, after V lost 5 bases and J lost 5 bases. The CDR3 sequence: CASSSWTSAETQYF. The CDR3 DNA reads as TGTGCCAGCAGCTCCTGGACTAGCGCGGAGACCCAGTACTTC.

This chain connects TRBV25-1 to TRBJ1-2; 7 nucleotides match TRBD1. The CDR3 length is 13 residues. Trimming removed 5 bases from V and 4 bases from J; junction bases left unmatched: 4. The V gene's germline CDR1 is MGHDK and CDR2 SYGVNS. The CDR3 here is CASSKGAGYGYTF. The CDR3 nucleotides are TGTGCCAGCAGTAAGGGGGCTGGCTATGGCTACACCTTC.

The count of this clone is one. The V and J genes are TRBV10-2 and TRBJ1-2; D is perhaps TRBD1 (6 bases). Germline assignment: CDR1 WSHSY and CDR2 SAAADI. The CDR3 is 16 amino acids. The V end was cut by 4 bases, the J end by 3 bases, with 18 bases between. The CDR3 reads CASSAFRSRGDYGYTF. CDR3 nucleotides: TGCGCCAGCAGTGCCTTTAGGTCCAGGGGTGACTATGGCTACACCTTC.

The J gene is TRBJ2-7, the V gene TRBV4-1; 9 nucleotides agree with TRBD2. CDR1 and CDR2 (germline): MGHRA, YSYEKL. The V segment lost 2 bases and the J segment 2 bases; nucleotides outside the gene matches: 4. The CDR3 is 15 residues long. The CDR3 bases are TGCGCCAGCAGCCAAAATGCGGGAGGGCCCTACGAGCAGTACTTC. Translation: CASSQNAGGPYEQYF.

The J gene is TRBJ2-2, the V gene TRBV24-1, with TRBD2 matching over 9 bases. Germline V lookup: CDR1 KGHDR, CDR2 SFDVKD. The V gene end was trimmed by 2 bases and the J gene end by 4 bases; junction bases not matched to a gene: 4. This CDR3 contains 16 residues. The DNA of the CDR3 is TGTGCCACCAGTGATTCGAAGCGGGGGGTCACCGGGGAGCTGTTTTTT. Encoded protein: CATSDSKRGVTGELFF.

V and J are TRBV19 and TRBJ2-7, with D possibly matching TRBD2 (6 bases). The V and J ends lost 6 bases and 2 bases respectively, with 17 bases between them. This CDR3 has 15 residues. The germline CDR1 and CDR2 sequences are LNHDA and SQIVND (reference sequence). CDR3 bases: TGTGCCAGTAGGCCACGGGGAGCGGGCCCCTACGAGCAGTACTTC. Its protein product is CASRPRGAGPYEQYF.

This chain joins TRBV7-9 and TRBJ1-1; 7 bases are a match to TRBD1. Germline V gives CDR1 SEHNR, CDR2 FQNEAQ (reference sequence). The CDR3 totals 16 residues. The trim removed 4 bases at V and 4 bases at J, leaving 12 bases unmatched. The CDR3: CASSSGQAWSGTEAFF. DNA of the CDR3: TGTGCCAGCAGCTCCGGACAGGCCTGGAGTGGCACTGAAGCTTTCTTT.

This clone was recorded only once. J is TRBJ2-5 and V is TRBV2, with D possibly matching TRBD2 (6 bases). There are 14 residues in the CDR3. Germline V CDR1 and CDR2: SNHLY, FYNNEI. The ends were cut back, 7 bases at V and 1 base at J, with 13 bases in the middle. CDR3 nucleotides: TGTGCCAGCACCAGTCCGGGACTCCAAGAGACCCAGTACTTC. Its protein is CASTSPGLQETQYF.